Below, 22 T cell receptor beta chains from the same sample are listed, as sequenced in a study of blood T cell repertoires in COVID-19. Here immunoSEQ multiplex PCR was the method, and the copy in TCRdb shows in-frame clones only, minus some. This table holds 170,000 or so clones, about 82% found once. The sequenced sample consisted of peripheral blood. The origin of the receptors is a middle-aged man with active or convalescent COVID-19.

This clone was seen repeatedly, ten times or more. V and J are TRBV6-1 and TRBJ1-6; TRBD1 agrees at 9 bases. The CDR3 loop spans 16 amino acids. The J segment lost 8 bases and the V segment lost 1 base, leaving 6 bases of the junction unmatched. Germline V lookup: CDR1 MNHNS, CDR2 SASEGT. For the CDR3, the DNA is TGTGCCAGCAGTGAAGAAGGAGGACAGGGGTATTCACCCCTCCACTTT. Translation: CASSEEGGQGYSPLHF.

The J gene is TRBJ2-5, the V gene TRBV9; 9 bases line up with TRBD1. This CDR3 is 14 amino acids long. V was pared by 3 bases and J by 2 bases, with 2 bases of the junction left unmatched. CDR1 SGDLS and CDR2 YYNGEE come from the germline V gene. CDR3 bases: TGTGCCAGCAGCGCCGACAGGGGGCAAGAGACCCAGTACTTC. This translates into CASSADRGQETQYF.

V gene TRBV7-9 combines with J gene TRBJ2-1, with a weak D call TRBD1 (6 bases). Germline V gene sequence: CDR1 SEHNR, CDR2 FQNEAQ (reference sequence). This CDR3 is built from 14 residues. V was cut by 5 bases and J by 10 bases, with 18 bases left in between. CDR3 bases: TGTGCCAGCAGCCCAAAAATCCGGGACACCGAGCAGTTCTTC. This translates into CASSPKIRDTEQFF.

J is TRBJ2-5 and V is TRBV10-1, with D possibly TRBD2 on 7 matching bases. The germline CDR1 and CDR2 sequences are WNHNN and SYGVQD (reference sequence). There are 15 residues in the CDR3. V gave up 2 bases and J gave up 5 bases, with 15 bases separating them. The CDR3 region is CASSEGESGGETQYF. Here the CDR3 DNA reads TGCGCCAGCAGTGAGGGTGAATCGGGGGGCGAGACCCAGTACTTC.

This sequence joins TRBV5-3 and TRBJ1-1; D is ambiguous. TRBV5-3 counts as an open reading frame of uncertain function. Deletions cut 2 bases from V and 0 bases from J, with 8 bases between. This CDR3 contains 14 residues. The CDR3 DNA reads TGTGCCAGAAGCTTACAGATTTTGAACACTGAAGCTTTCTTT. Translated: CARSLQILNTEAFF.

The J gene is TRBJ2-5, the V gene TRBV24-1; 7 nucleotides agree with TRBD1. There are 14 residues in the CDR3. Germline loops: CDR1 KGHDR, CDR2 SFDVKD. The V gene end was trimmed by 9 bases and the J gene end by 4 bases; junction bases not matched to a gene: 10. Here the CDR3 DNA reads TGTGCCACCGGGGTTGCAGGGGGTTTAGAGACCCAGTACTTC. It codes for CATGVAGGLETQYF.

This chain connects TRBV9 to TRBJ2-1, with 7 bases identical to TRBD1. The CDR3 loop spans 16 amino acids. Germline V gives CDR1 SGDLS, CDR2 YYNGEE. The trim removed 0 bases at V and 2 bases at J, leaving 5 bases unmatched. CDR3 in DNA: TGTGCCAGCAGCGTAGCTACAGGGGCCGCCTACAATGAGCAGTTCTTC. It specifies CASSVATGAAYNEQFF.

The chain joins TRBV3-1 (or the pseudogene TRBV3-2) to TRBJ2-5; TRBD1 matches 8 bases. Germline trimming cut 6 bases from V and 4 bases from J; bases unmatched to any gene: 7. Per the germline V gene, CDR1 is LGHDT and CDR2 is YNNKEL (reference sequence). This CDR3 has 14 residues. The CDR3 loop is CASSAGQGRETQYF. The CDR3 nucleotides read TGTGCCAGCAGTGCCGGACAGGGACGAGAGACCCAGTACTTC.

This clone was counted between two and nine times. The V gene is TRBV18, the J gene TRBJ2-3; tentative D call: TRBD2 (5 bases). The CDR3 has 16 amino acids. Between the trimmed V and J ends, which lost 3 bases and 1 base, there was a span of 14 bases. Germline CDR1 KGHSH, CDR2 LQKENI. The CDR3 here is CASSPGSGRGTDTQYF. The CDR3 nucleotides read TGTGCCAGCTCACCGGGAAGCGGAAGGGGCACAGATACGCAGTATTTT.

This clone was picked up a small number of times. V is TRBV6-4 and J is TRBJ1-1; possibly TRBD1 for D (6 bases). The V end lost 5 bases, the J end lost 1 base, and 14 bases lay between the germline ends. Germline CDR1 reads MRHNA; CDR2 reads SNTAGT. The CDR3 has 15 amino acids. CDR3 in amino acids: CASSRTVSQNTEAFF. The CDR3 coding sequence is TGTGCCAGCAGTCGGACAGTTTCTCAGAACACTGAAGCTTTCTTT.

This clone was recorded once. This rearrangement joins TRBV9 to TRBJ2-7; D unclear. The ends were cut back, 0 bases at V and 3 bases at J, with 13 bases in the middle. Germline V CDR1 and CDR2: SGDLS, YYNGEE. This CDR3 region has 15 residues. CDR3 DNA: TGTGCCAGCAGCGTAGCTGAGACTGCAGACTACGAGCAGTACTTC. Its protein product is CASSVAETADYEQYF.

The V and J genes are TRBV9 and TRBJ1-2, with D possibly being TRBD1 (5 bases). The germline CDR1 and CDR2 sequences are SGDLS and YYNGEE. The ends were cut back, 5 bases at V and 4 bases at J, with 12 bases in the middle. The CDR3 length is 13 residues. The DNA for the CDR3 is TGTGCCAGCAGTCCCAGGGTCGGCTATGGCTACACCTTC. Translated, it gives CASSPRVGYGYTF.

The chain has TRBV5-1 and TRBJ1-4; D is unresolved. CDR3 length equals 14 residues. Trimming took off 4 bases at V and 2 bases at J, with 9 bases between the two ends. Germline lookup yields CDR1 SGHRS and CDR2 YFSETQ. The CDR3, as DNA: TGCGCCAGCAGCCGAGAACTTACTAATGAAAAACTGTTTTTT. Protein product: CASSRELTNEKLFF.

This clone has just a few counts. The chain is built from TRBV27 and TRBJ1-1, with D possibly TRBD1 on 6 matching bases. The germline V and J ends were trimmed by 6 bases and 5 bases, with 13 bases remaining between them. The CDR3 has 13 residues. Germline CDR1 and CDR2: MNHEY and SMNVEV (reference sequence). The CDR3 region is CASRATGFTEAFF. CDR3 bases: TGTGCCAGCAGGGCTACAGGGTTTACTGAAGCTTTCTTT.

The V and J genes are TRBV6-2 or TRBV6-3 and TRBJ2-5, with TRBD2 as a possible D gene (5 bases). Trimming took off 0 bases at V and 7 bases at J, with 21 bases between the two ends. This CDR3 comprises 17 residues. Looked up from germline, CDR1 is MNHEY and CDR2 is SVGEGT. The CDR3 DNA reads TGTGCCAGCAGTTACTCGATTCGGGAAGGGAAGTCGTCGACCCAGTACTTC. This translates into CASSYSIREGKSSTQYF.

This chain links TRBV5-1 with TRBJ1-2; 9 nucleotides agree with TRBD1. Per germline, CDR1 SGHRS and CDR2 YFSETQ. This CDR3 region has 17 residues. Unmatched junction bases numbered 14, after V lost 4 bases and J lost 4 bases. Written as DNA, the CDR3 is TGCGCCAGCAGCGGGGGACAGGGTGGTGCCATTACCTATGGCTACACCTTC. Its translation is CASSGGQGGAITYGYTF.

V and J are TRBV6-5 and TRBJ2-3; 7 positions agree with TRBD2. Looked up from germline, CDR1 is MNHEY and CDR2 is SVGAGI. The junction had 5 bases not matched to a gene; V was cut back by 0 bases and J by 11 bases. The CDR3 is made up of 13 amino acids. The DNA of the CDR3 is TGTGCCAGCAGTTACTCGAGACTAGCAGGGCAGTATTTT. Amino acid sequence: CASSYSRLAGQYF.

CDR3 protein: CASSEEGTYGYTF. The DNA of the CDR3 is TGTGCCAGCAGTGAGGAGGGTACCTATGGCTACACCTTC. The chain combines TRBV25-1 with TRBJ1-2; D not resolved. V was shortened by 3 bases and J by 4 bases, with 9 bases between the two germline ends. This CDR3 is 13 amino acids long. Germline CDR1 and CDR2: MGHDK and SYGVNS.

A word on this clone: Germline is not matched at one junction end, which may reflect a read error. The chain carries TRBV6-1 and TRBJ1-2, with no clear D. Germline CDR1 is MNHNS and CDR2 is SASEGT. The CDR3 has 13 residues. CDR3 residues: CASREGPSYGYTF. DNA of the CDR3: TGTGCCAGCAGGGAAGGGCCTTCCTATGGCTACACCTTC.

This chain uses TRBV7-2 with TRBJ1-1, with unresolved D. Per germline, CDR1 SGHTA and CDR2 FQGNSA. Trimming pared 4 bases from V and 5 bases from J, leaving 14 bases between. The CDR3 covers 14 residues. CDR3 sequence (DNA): TGTGCCAGCAGCTCTAGCCGGCGACGGACTGAAGCTTTCTTT. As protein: CASSSSRRRTEAFF.

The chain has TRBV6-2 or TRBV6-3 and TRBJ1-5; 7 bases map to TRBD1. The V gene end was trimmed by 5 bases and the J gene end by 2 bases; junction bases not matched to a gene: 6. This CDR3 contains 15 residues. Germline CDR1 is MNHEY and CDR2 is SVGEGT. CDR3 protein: CASSDRVGGNQPQHF. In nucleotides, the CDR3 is TGTGCCAGCAGTGACAGGGTAGGAGGCAATCAGCCCCAGCATTTT.

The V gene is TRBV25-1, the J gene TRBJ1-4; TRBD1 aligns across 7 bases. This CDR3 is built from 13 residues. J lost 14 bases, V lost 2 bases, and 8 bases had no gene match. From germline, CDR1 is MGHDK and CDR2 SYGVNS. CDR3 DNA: TGTGCCAGCAGTGAAATGGGACAGTTCATTCTGTTTTTT. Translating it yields CASSEMGQFILFF. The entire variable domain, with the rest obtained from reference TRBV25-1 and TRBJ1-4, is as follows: EADIYQTPRYLVIGTGKKITLECSQTMGHDKMYWYQQDPGMELHLIHYSYGVNSTEKGDLSSESTVSRIRTEHFPLTLESARPSHTSQYLCASSEMGQFILFFGSGTQLSVL.